Below, 7 T cell receptor beta chains from the same sample are listed, as sequenced in a study of PD-L1 blockade in urothelial cancer. Time point of the sample: peripheral blood 6 weeks after treatment start. Using immunoSEQ multiplex PCR, the repertoire was profiled, and TCRdb retains in-frame clones only, with some absent. The sample lists over 100,000 clones, approximately 90% occurring once. This specimen consisted of PBMCs, obtained around atezolizumab (anti-PD-L1) treatment. These receptors were taken from a man in his sixties with urothelial cancer.

This sequence joins TRBV20-1 and TRBJ2-5; D not resolved. This CDR3 contains 11 residues. Germline assignment: CDR1 DFQATT and CDR2 SNEGSKA (reference sequence). V lost 6 bases and J 0 bases, leaving 5 bases between the germline ends. The DNA for the CDR3 is TGCAGTGCCACTTACCAAGAGACCCAGTACTTC. This translates into CSATYQETQYF.

This clone showed up just once. This sequence joins TRBV5-8 and TRBJ2-7; D is unresolved. V shed 2 bases and J shed 4 bases, with 4 bases lying between them. The CDR3 consists of 11 residues. Germline V gene sequence: CDR1 SGHTS, CDR2 YDEGEE. CDR3 sequence reads: CASSFRYEQYF. The CDR3 region has the DNA TGTGCCAGCAGCTTCAGGTACGAGCAGTACTTC.

The table lists this clone with a few counts. V usage is TRBV10-3 and J usage is TRBJ1-2; 8 nucleotides align to TRBD1. The J segment lost 8 bases and the V segment lost 0 bases, leaving 5 bases of the junction unmatched. The CDR3 contains 14 residues. Germline CDR1 reads ENHRY; CDR2 reads SYGVKD. The CDR3 DNA follows: TGTGCCATCAGTGAGTCTCAGGGGGCGGAGGGCTACACCTTC. Residues: CAISESQGAEGYTF.

This chain connects TRBV19 to TRBJ1-4; no clear D gene. Deletions cut 4 bases from V and 0 bases from J, with 12 bases between. The CDR3 spans 16 residues. Germline-derived CDR1 and CDR2 are LNHDA and SQIVND (reference sequence). The CDR3, as DNA: TGTGCCAGTAGTAGGATCCCGGGTACAACTAATGAAAAACTGTTTTTT. This codes for CASSRIPGTTNEKLFF.

A word on this clone: The identical CDR3 is also encoded by other nucleotide sequences in the sample. The V call is TRBV5-6, the J call TRBJ2-5, with D possibly TRBD1 on 7 matching bases. Germline CDR1 is SGHDT and CDR2 is YYEEEE. V gave up 4 bases and J gave up 4 bases, with 14 bases separating them. The CDR3 contains 14 residues. The CDR3 DNA reads as TGTGCCAGCAGCCCCGGAGGGGGCCGAGAGACCCAGTACTTC. This sequence encodes CASSPGGGRETQYF. Full variable domain (rest looked up from reference TRBV5-6 and TRBJ2-5): DAGVTQSPTHLIKTRGQQVTLRCSPKSGHDTVSWYQQALGQGPQFIFQYYEEEERQRGNFPDRFSGHQFPNYSSELNVNALLLGDSALYLCASSPGGGRETQYFGPGTRLLVL.

A word on this clone: The identical CDR3 is also encoded by other nucleotide sequences in the sample. This chain connects TRBV30 to TRBJ2-7; TRBD1 agrees at 7 bases. CDR1 GTSNPN and CDR2 SVGIG come from the germline V gene (reference sequence). The CDR3 totals 14 residues. V shed 1 base, J shed 3 bases, and the junction held 6 bases outside the gene matches. CDR3 sequence (DNA): TGTGCCTGGAGTGGGGACAGAGGATTCTACGAGCAGTACTTC. Encoded protein: CAWSGDRGFYEQYF. Drawing the rest from reference TRBV30 and TRBJ2-7, the complete variable domain is SQTIHQWPATLVQPVGSPLSLECTVEGTSNPNLYWYRQAAGRGLQLLFYSVGIGQISSEVPQNLSASRPQDRQFILSSKKLLLSDSGFYLCAWSGDRGFYEQYFGPGTRLTVT.

This sequence joins TRBV10-1 and TRBJ2-1; 8 bases line up with TRBD2. CDR3 length: 14 residues. V lost 0 bases and J lost 11; bases outside the gene matches: 6. Germline V CDR1 and CDR2: WNHNN, SYGVQD (reference sequence). CDR3 loop: CASSESLTSGKQFF. CDR3 in DNA: TGCGCCAGCAGTGAGTCGTTAACTAGCGGTAAGCAGTTCTTC.